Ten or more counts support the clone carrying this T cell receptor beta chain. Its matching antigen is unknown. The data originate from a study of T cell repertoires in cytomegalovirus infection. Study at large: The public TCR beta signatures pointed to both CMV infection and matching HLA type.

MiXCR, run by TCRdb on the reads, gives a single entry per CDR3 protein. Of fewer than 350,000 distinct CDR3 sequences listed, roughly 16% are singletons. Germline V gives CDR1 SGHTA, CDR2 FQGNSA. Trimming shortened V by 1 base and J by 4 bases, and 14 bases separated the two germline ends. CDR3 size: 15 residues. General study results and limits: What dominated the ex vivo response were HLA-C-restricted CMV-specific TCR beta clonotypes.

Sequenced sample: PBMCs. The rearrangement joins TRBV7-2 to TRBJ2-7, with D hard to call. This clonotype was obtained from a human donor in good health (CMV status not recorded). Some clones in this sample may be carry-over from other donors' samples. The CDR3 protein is CASSLGVAPLYEQYF. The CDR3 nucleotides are TGTGCCAGCAGCTTAGGGGTGGCTCCTTTGTACGAGCAGTACTTC.